Below, 15 T cell receptor beta chains from the same sample are listed, as sequenced in a study of identical twins. Each CDR3 protein gets one entry after TCRdb re-called the 5' RACE reads with MiXCR. In the table there are approximately 890,000 distinct CDR3 sequences, over 9% of which are singletons. A further study also used this sample, focusing on yellow fever vaccine responses in identical twins.

Sequencing input: PBMCs. The receptors shown here come from a woman between 18 and 30 years old in good health.

This clonotype was found a few times. The genes are TRBV5-6 and TRBJ1-1, with 9 bases lining up with TRBD1. Germline CDR1 is SGHDT and CDR2 is YYEEEE. The CDR3 loop spans 17 amino acids. J lost 0 bases, V lost 4 bases, and 10 bases had no gene match. This CDR3 reads CASSPLQGAKVNTEAFF. CDR3 DNA sequence: TGTGCCAGCAGCCCATTACAGGGGGCCAAGGTGAACACTGAAGCTTTCTTT.

V gene TRBV27 combines with J gene TRBJ2-2; a possible D gene is TRBD1 (5 bases). CDR1 is MNHEY and CDR2 is SMNVEV in the germline V gene (reference sequence). With 3 bases removed from V and 3 bases from J, the gap between germline ends came to 14 bases. The CDR3 has 16 residues. The CDR3 sequence: CASSLKMTEYTGELFF. As DNA, the CDR3 is TGTGCCAGCAGTTTGAAAATGACAGAATACACCGGGGAGCTGTTTTTT.

This clonotype was recorded a few times. The chain links TRBV25-1 to TRBJ2-4; 8 bases agree with TRBD1. V lost 10 bases to trimming and J lost 3 bases; unmatched junction nucleotides: 5. The CDR3 is made up of 13 amino acids. Germline-derived CDR1 and CDR2 are MGHDK and SYGVNS. The DNA for the CDR3 is TGTGCCACCATACAGGGGGGCAAAAACATTCAGTACTTC. Protein product: CATIQGGKNIQYF.

The chain joins TRBV7-6 to TRBJ2-1, with TRBD2 identical over 8 bases. Germline values: CDR1 SGHVS, CDR2 FNYEAQ. This CDR3 spans 15 amino acids. Germline trimming cut 5 bases from V and 8 bases from J; bases unmatched to any gene: 11. The CDR3 sequence is CASSPTSGPSDEQFF. Written as DNA, the CDR3 is TGTGCCAGCAGCCCCACTAGCGGTCCGAGCGATGAGCAGTTCTTC.

The rearrangement links TRBV5-1 to TRBJ2-5, with D possibly matching TRBD1 (6 bases). The germline V gene encodes CDR1 SGHRS and CDR2 YFSETQ. The germline V and J ends were trimmed by 3 bases and 4 bases, with 13 bases remaining between them. CDR3 length equals 14 residues. In nucleotides, the CDR3 is TGCGCCAGCAGCTGGTGGACAGTGGGAGAGACCCAGTACTTC. Encoded protein: CASSWWTVGETQYF.

The chain couples TRBV4-1 to TRBJ1-2; no definite D call. Trimming stripped 1 base from V and 3 bases from J, with 12 bases between. The CDR3 loop spans 15 amino acids. CDR1 and CDR2 (germline): MGHRA, YSYEKL. The CDR3 protein is CASSQVLGWDYGYTF. CDR3 bases: TGCGCCAGCAGCCAAGTTCTAGGGTGGGACTATGGCTACACCTTC.

The chain has TRBV3-1 and TRBJ1-1, with 7 bases identical to TRBD1. CDR1 LGHDT and CDR2 YNNKEL come from the germline V gene (reference sequence). The CDR3 extends over 14 amino acids. Germline trimming cut 7 bases from V and 5 bases from J; bases unmatched to any gene: 10. CDR3 amino acids: CASIRQGIGTEAFF. The CDR3 coding sequence is TGTGCCAGCATCAGACAGGGTATAGGGACTGAAGCTTTCTTT. Full variable domain (missing parts from reference TRBV3-1 and TRBJ1-1): DTAVSQTPKYLVTQMGNDKSIKCEQNLGHDTMYWYKQDSKKFLKIMFSYNNKELIINETVPNRFSPKSPDKAHLNLHINSLELGDSAVYFCASIRQGIGTEAFFGQGTRLTVV.

The J gene is TRBJ1-2, the V gene TRBV29-1; maybe TRBD1 (6 bases). The CDR3 has 12 amino acids. V lost 5 bases to trimming and J lost 4 bases, with 11 bases between them. Germline assignment: CDR1 SQVTM and CDR2 ANQGSEA. The CDR3 loop reads CSVTGAGYGYTF. The CDR3 nucleotides are TGCAGCGTTACGGGGGCGGGCTATGGCTACACCTTC.

This clonotype was found a few times. The V call is TRBV27, the J call TRBJ1-1; D is ambiguous. The germline V gene has CDR1 MNHEY and CDR2 SMNVEV (reference sequence). V was shortened by 11 bases and J by 7 bases, with 11 bases between the two germline ends. The CDR3 has 10 amino acids. CDR3 sequence: CAAVGSEAFF. The CDR3 DNA is TGTGCCGCCGTTGGCAGTGAAGCTTTCTTT.

This chain joins TRBV6-1 and TRBJ2-1; TRBD1 or TRBD2 may be the D gene (5 bases each). The CDR3 length is 15 residues. From germline, CDR1 is MNHNS and CDR2 SASEGT. Trimming removed 5 bases at V and 5 bases at J, with 16 bases between. CDR3 DNA: TGTGCCAGCAGTCCCGGGGCCACGCGCAACAATGAGCAGTTCTTC. This gives the protein CASSPGATRNNEQFF.

V is TRBV11-2 and J is TRBJ2-7, with TRBD2 matching 9 bases. This CDR3 region has 19 residues. V trimming: 5 bases; J trimming: 7 bases; junction bases outside the gene matches: 24. The V gene's germline CDR1 is SGHAT and CDR2 FQNNGV. CDR3 region: CASSLGVGLASLVSEEQYF. The DNA of the CDR3 is TGTGCCAGCAGCCTGGGGGTGGGACTAGCCTCCCTCGTCTCCGAGGAGCAGTACTTC.

The sample holds a few counts of this clonotype. This rearrangement joins TRBV20-1 to TRBJ2-1; the match to TRBD2 covers 13 bases. The CDR3 covers 14 residues. V dropped 5 bases and J dropped 5; count of bases not matched to a gene: 3. Germline-derived CDR1 and CDR2 are DFQATT and SNEGSKA (reference sequence). The CDR3 here is CSAGGLAGNNEQFF. The CDR3 DNA sequence: TGCAGTGCTGGGGGACTAGCGGGAAACAATGAGCAGTTCTTC.

The chain links TRBV4-1 to TRBJ1-5; the D gene is possibly TRBD1 (6 bases). The CDR3 loop spans 14 amino acids. V shed 0 bases and J shed 9 bases, with 12 bases lying between them. Germline loops: CDR1 MGHRA, CDR2 YSYEKL. The CDR3 DNA reads as TGCGCCAGCAGCCAAGATAAGGGGACATGGCCCCAGCATTTT. Protein sequence: CASSQDKGTWPQHF.

This clonotype has a handful of counts. The rearrangement links TRBV5-5 to TRBJ2-7; possible D gene TRBD2, 5 bases. The V end was cut by 1 base, the J end by 0 bases, with 11 bases between. The CDR3 is 15 amino acids. CDR1 is SGHKS, CDR2 YYEKEE, per germline (reference sequence). In nucleotides, the CDR3 is TGTGCCAGCAGCTTGTCCGGGGTCCCCTCCTACGAGCAGTACTTC. It translates to CASSLSGVPSYEQYF.

The J gene is TRBJ2-1, the V gene TRBV24-1; D gene uncertain. This CDR3 contains 12 residues. Germline CDR1 reads KGHDR; CDR2 reads SFDVKD. Trimming removed 4 bases at V and 10 bases at J, with 10 bases between. CDR3 nucleotides: TGTGCCACCAGTGACCCTTTGGCAGAGCAGTTCTTC. Translated, it gives CATSDPLAEQFF.